This T cell receptor (beta chain) emerged from a study of cytomegalovirus exposure and HLA in healthy donors. Study results and caveats: For TCR beta chains, V- and J-gene trimming was later linked to a missense DCLRE1C variant. In a later analysis, HLA-associated beta chains showed higher expansion and lower generation probabilities than comparable chains. Reported results showed that the classifier diagnosed cytomegalovirus status with high specificity and sensitivity.

V lost 1 base and J 3 bases, leaving 9 bases between the germline ends. Germline V gene lookup returns CDR1 SEHNR and CDR2 FQNEAQ (reference sequence). This CDR3 region has 14 residues. For this clone: The antigen remains undetermined.

The PCR had 60 Vbeta and 13 Jbeta primers. Generated by immunoSEQ multiplex PCR, the TCRdb table keeps only in-frame clones and is missing some. The sample shows around 140,000 clones, approximately 60% of them seen only once. This receptor was taken from a woman aged 40-49 years in good health and CMV-seronegative. The sequenced material came from PBMCs. The rearrangement uses TRBV7-9 and TRBJ1-2, with D tentatively TRBD1 (5 bases). As DNA, the CDR3 is TGTGCCAGCAGCTTAGGTCGGGGGGACTATGGCTACACCTTC. As protein: CASSLGRGDYGYTF.